The clone carrying this T cell receptor beta chain was recorded once. Its antigen is not known. These data are taken from a study of shared clonotypes between healthy human individuals. Notes on the study in general: The study found about 5% of naive CD4 clonotypes shared across four donors.

Method: immunoSEQ multiplex PCR; TCRdb's copy keeps in-frame clones and lacks some. Here the sample spans some 240,000 clones, approximately 65% being singletons. Germline-derived CDR1 and CDR2 are SGHAT and FQNNGV. V lost 5 bases and J lost 7, with 20 bases in between. This CDR3 region has 16 residues. This TCR came from a man aged 25-45 years in good health. Sample: memory CD4+ T cells sorted from blood. Subset here: CD45RA-negative fraction. This sequence joins TRBV11-2 and TRBJ2-2; D possibly corresponds to TRBD1 (5 bases). In DNA form, the CDR3 reads TGTGCCAGCAGCCCGCAAGCAGGGAATGGCAACGGGGAGCTGTTTTTT. Translated: CASSPQAGNGNGELFF.